This T cell receptor beta chain came from a study of blood T cell repertoires in COVID-19 (TCRdb year 2020). Regarding the complete study: Samples from collaborators originated in the United States, Italy and Spain and spanned both the acute and convalescent phases of COVID-19. Where available, HLA class I and class II types were taken from metadata supplied by the sample provider and were not determined by assay-based typing. The material from the prospective study consisted of cDNA or gDNA derived from T cells, B-cell-depleted T cells, or PBMCs. Deeply sampled blood TCRbeta repertoires from subjects exposed to, actively infected with, or recovered from COVID-19 were included in the dataset. A freely available public database, intended as a resource for researchers studying the immune response to SARS-CoV-2, is where the repertoires were released. Samples were obtained from the ongoing ImmuneRACE study (first 160 participants) and from 950 to 1,500 subjects provided by 6 global collaborators. The sample metadata nearly always contained a de-identified subject ID, COVID-19 status, age in years and sex. Beyond this particular receptor, the publication reports: The quantity of clinical and demographic metadata differed by source and by participant and was supplied without curation.

Participants in the prospective study were enrolled through a virtual design, were aged roughly 18 to 100 years, and lived in about two dozen United States geographic areas. Cohort assignment in the prospective study relied on participant-reported clinical history from a screening survey and a study questionnaire. In the prospective study, whole blood, serum and a nasopharyngeal or oropharyngeal swab were collected from each participant by mobile phlebotomists. Participants in the prospective study had the option to provide additional blood draws and questionnaires over a 2-month period. Prospective study blood samples were shipped either frozen or at room temperature before DNA extraction. The CDR3 sequence holds 15 residues, the cysteine and phenylalanine included. CDR3 DNA is the only sequence kept; it has 45 bases, read in frame from the first base. The trim is 3 bases for V and 2 bases for J, with a gap of 12 bases between the germline ends. CDR1 and CDR2 (SGHVS, FNYEAQ) derive from the germline V gene.

TCRbeta CDR3 regions were amplified from genomic DNA by means of the immunoSEQ Assay, a bias-controlled multiplex PCR. The authors' analysis ran thus. Nucleated cell counts per sample were estimated from amplification of reference gene primers within the assay. Sequence reads were collapsed and filtered to measure the absolute abundance of every unique TCRbeta CDR3 rearrangement. Productive Simpson clonality was computed per sample as the square root of Simpson's diversity index over productive rearrangements. In TCRdb, the immuneACCESS table is reduced to in-frame sequences with V and J assigned. These tables do not hold every clone; where another copy was compared, an unresolved V gene accounts for under half, and the others remain unexplained. That table gives V, J and clone size, and the DNA gave D and trimming. Present in this sample are about 210,000 clones, about 84% of which were seen just once. The leading ten clones occupy 3.5% to 4.5% of the sample.

Turning to this clone: Its recognized antigen is unknown. Within one base of it there is no much larger clone, and no base qualities were kept.

Material: PBMCs or T cells enriched from blood (not recorded which). This clonotype originated in a man aged 30-40 years with acute COVID-19. In this chain, TRBV7-6 is recombined with TRBJ2-3; 6 matching bases give a weak D call of TRBD2. Here the CDR3 is given as CASSFTAGNTDTQYF. The nucleotide sequence is TGTGCCAGCAGCTTTACCGCGGGGAACACAGATACGCAGTATTTT.